Shown below are 4 T cell receptor beta chains from a single sample sequenced in a study of cytomegalovirus exposure and HLA in healthy donors (dated by TCRdb to about 2017). Libraries came from the immunoSEQ multiplex PCR assay. The multiplex PCR relied on a mix of 60 forward primers for TCR Vbeta segments and 13 reverse primers for TCR Jbeta segments. TCRdb mirrors the immuneACCESS table, restricted to in-frame sequences. Some clones are absent from its copies; in checked studies, under half trace to an unresolved V gene, and the reason for the others is unknown. This sample has about 160,000 clones in its table, and approximately 90% of those were observed once. The ten largest clones take up approximately 0.85% of the sample. Sequencing was done on a sample of PBMCs. The receptors were sampled from a woman in her 30s in good health and CMV-seronegative.

Worth noting for this clone: The germline gene is not matched at one end of the junction; a read error may be the cause. CDR3 residues: CSAPKSGLHSF. CDR3 DNA sequence: TGCAGTGCCCCAAAATCTGGACTACATTCTTTT. The chain couples TRBV20-1 to TRBJ1-1, with D unclear. The germline CDR1 and CDR2 sequences are DFQATT and SNEGSKA (reference sequence). This CDR3 spans 11 amino acids.

About this clone: Other DNA sequences in the same sample also yield this CDR3. The J gene is TRBJ1-5, the V gene TRBV9; D is uncertain. V was cut by 0 bases and J by 0 bases, with 7 bases left in between. CDR1 is SGDLS, CDR2 YYNGEE, per germline. The CDR3 is 15 amino acids. The CDR3 is CASSVDSYSNQPQHF. The CDR3 DNA reads TGTGCCAGCAGCGTAGACAGTTATAGCAATCAGCCCCAGCATTTT.

The V and J genes are TRBV6-6 and TRBJ2-2; D might be TRBD1 (6 bases). Germline CDR1 and CDR2: MNHNY and SVGAGI (reference sequence). This CDR3 spans 15 amino acids. The V gene lost 10 bases and the J gene lost 0 bases, with 15 bases spanning the gap. The CDR3 sequence is CATIRGGTNTGELFF. DNA for the CDR3: TGTGCCACCATAAGAGGGGGTACGAACACCGGGGAGCTGTTTTTT.

The chain carries TRBV6-6 and TRBJ2-1; TRBD2 might be the D (5 bases). The CDR3 is 11 residues long. The V gene lost 7 bases and the J gene lost 8 bases, with 9 bases spanning the gap. Germline lookup yields CDR1 MNHNY and CDR2 SVGAGI (reference sequence). CDR3 amino acids: CASNNGDEQFF. DNA of the CDR3: TGTGCCAGCAACAACGGGGATGAGCAGTTCTTC.